These T cell receptor beta chains were read from a single sample in a study of cytomegalovirus exposure and HLA in healthy donors. Assay used: immunoSEQ multiplex PCR; TCRdb lists only in-frame clones, some missing. Of 140,000 to 150,000 clones in the sample, less than 95% were seen once. Specimen: PBMCs. The origin of the receptors is a young man in good health and CMV-seropositive. CDR3s include the opening cysteine and the closing phenylalanine or tryptophan. D genes are given only for firm matches. Rows may omit the clone size; those that give it use once, few, many or a size class.

>TRBJ2-5|TRBV5-4|-|-
CASSRSSQETQYF
TGTGCCAGCAGCCGAAGCTCACAAGAGACCCAGTACTTC
>TRBJ2-5|TRBV28|-|TRBD1
CASSSPLTGDETQYF
TGTGCCAGCAGTTCCCCTCTGACAGGGGACGAGACCCAGTACTTC
>TRBJ1-2|TRBV11-2|-|TRBD1
CASSPRDRGFYGYTF
TGTGCCAGCAGCCCTAGGGACAGGGGATTCTATGGCTACACCTTC
>TRBJ1-1|TRBV5-1|-|-
CASRPRDISLNTEAFF
TGCGCCAGCAGACCCCGGGACATCAGTCTGAACACTGAAGCTTTCTTT
>TRBJ1-4|TRBV28|-|-
CASSAGPGNEKLFF
TGTGCCAGCAGTGCGGGACCGGGGAATGAAAAACTGTTTTTT
>TRBJ2-3|TRBV6-1|-|TRBD2
CASSEDPLAGVSDTQYF
TGTGCCAGCAGTGAAGACCCCCTAGCGGGAGTCTCAGATACGCAGTATTTT
>TRBJ2-1|TRBV11-3|-|TRBD2
CASSFRGSSGVDEQFF
TGTGCCAGCAGCTTTCGCGGGAGCTCTGGGGTGGATGAGCAGTTCTTC
>TRBJ2-1|TRBV27|-|-
CASSPGLFNNEQFF
TGTGCCAGCAGTCCGGGACTCTTTAACAATGAGCAGTTCTTC
>TRBJ1-1|TRBV29-1|-|TRBD1
CSADGQGYTEAFF
TGCAGCGCCGACGGACAGGGGTACACTGAAGCTTTCTTT
>TRBJ2-7|TRBV5-1|-|-
CASSMPRGGSTIGNEQYF
TGCGCCAGCAGTATGCCTCGGGGTGGATCTACTATCGGGAACGAGCAGTACTTC
>TRBJ2-1|TRBV12-5|-|TRBD2
CASGSRLAGHNEQFF
TGTGCTAGTGGTTCCCGACTAGCGGGACACAATGAGCAGTTCTTC
>TRBJ2-5|TRBV4-2|-|TRBD1
CASSLSGQQETQYF
TGTGCCAGCAGCCTTTCGGGACAGCAAGAGACCCAGTACTTC
>TRBJ2-1|TRBV10-3|-|-
CAARTSGGFENEQFF
TGTGCCGCCCGGACCTCAGGGGGGTTTGAGAATGAGCAGTTCTTC
>TRBJ2-3|TRBV5-1|once|TRBD2
CASSPRTSGSLDTQYF
TGCGCCAGCAGCCCGCGGACTAGCGGGAGTCTAGATACGCAGTATTTT
>TRBJ1-6|TRBV14|once|TRBD1
CASSRDQGGGSPLHF
TGTGCCAGCAGCCGCGACCAGGGGGGCGGTTCACCCCTCCACTTT
>TRBJ2-7|TRBV18|-|TRBD1
CASSPVSGTGLSEQYF
TGTGCCAGCTCACCGGTCAGTGGGACAGGGCTCTCCGAGCAGTACTTC
>TRBJ2-1|TRBV2|once|-
CASATRSSYNEQFF
TGTGCCAGCGCTACTAGGAGCTCCTACAATGAGCAGTTCTTC
>TRBJ1-5|TRBV28|few|-
CASSFNGVGGDQPQHF
TGTGCCAGCAGTTTTAATGGAGTAGGAGGGGACCAGCCCCAGCATTTT
>TRBJ1-2|TRBV29-1|-|TRBD1
CSVELTGRNYGYTF
TGCAGCGTGGAACTGACAGGGCGTAACTATGGCTACACCTTC
>TRBJ2-5|TRBV7-9|-|TRBD2
CASSPGAGGLETQYF
TGTGCCAGCAGCCCGGGGGCGGGAGGGCTGGAGACCCAGTACTTC
>TRBJ1-5|TRBV2|-|TRBD1
CASRGQANQPQHF
TGTGCCAGCAGGGGACAGGCCAATCAGCCCCAGCATTTT
>TRBJ2-5|TRBV5-1|-|-
CASSLIQETQYF
TGCGCCAGCAGCTTGATACAAGAGACCCAGTACTTC
>TRBJ2-1|TRBV11-3|-|-
CASSLLRETDNEQFF
TGTGCCAGCAGCTTACTAAGGGAGACGGACAATGAGCAGTTCTTC
>TRBJ2-5|TRBV6-5|-|TRBD1
CASSRQGETQYF
TGTGCCAGCAGTCGACAGGGGGAGACCCAGTACTTC
>TRBJ2-2|TRBV7-2|once|TRBD2
CASSFDSGRNTGELFF
TGTGCCAGCAGCTTCGATAGCGGGAGGAACACCGGGGAGCTGTTTTTT